This TCR beta chain was retrieved from a study of blood T cells in healthy people across ages. As concerns this clonotype: Its cognate antigen is unknown.

Study-wide findings and caveats: Naive CD4+ cell counts and diversity both ran higher in long-lived than in aged donors.

The second PCR ran roughly 6 to 11 cycles with a sample-barcoded 5' primer and J-beta primers. TCRdb re-called the 5' RACE reads with MiXCR, one entry per CDR3 protein. The data hold about 780,000 distinct CDR3 sequences, with around 50% observed a single time. The CDR3 sequence is 15 residues long. Trimming left V 3 bases short and J 7 bases short, with 20 bases between. Germline assignment: CDR1 SGDLS and CDR2 YYNGEE. What was sequenced was blood. The TCR sequence derives from an elderly man in good health. This chain joins TRBV9 and TRBJ2-7; D not certain. CDR3 in DNA: TGTGCCAGCAGCGAGGAAGGGATGGTATACAATGAGCAGTACTTC. It is translated as CASSEEGMVYNEQYF. Using reference TRBV9 and TRBJ2-7 for the parts outside the CDR3, the full variable domain is DSGVTQTPKHLITATGQRVTLRCSPRSGDLSVYWYQQSLDQGLQFLIQYYNGEERAKGNILERFSAQQFPDLHSELNLSSLELGDSALYFCASSEEGMVYNEQYFGPGTRLTVT.